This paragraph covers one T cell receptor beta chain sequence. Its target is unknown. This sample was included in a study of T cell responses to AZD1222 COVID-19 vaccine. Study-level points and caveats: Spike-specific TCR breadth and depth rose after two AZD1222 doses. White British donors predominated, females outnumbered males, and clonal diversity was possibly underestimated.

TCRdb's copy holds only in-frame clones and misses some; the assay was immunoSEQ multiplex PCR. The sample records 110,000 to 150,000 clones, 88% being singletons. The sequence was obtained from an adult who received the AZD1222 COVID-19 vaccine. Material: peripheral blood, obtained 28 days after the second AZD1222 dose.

CDR3 loop: CASSAARDIDSGANVLTF. CDR3 DNA: TGTGCCAGCAGTGCGGCCCGGGACATTGACTCTGGGGCCAACGTCCTGACTTTC. The chain carries TRBV28 and TRBJ2-6; D might be TRBD1 (6 bases). Trimming removed 5 bases at V and 0 bases at J, with 17 bases between. Germline loops: CDR1 MDHEN, CDR2 SYDVKM. There are 18 residues in the CDR3.